The 23 T cell receptor beta chains below were found in one sample sequenced in a study of neurological immune-mediated disorders. Time point reported: longitudinal time-point 3. TCRdb re-analysed the 5' RACE reads in MiXCR, keeping a single row per CDR3 protein. The sample yields roughly 49,000 distinct CDR3 sequences, approximately 12% seen once. The sample consisted of PBMCs. These receptors were taken from a male donor with HTLV-1-associated myelopathy (HAM/TSP).

This clonotype has only a few counts. The chain links TRBV20-1 to TRBJ2-5; tentative D call: TRBD1 (5 bases). The CDR3 covers 15 residues. The V and J ends lost 4 bases and 5 bases respectively, with 20 bases between them. Germline V gene sequence: CDR1 DFQATT, CDR2 SNEGSKA (reference sequence). CDR3 residues: CSATISAGMAETQYF. Written as DNA, the CDR3 is TGCAGTGCTACCATCTCAGCAGGGATGGCGGAGACCCAGTACTTC.

This clonotype was seen ten or more times. The CDR3 bases are TGTGCCAGCAGCCACGACAGGGTCGGGAACACTGAAGCTTTCTTT. Translated, it gives CASSHDRVGNTEAFF. The rearrangement uses TRBV14 and TRBJ1-1; TRBD1 aligns across 7 bases. V gave up 3 bases and J gave up 1 base; unmatched junction bases: 5. Germline V lookup: CDR1 SGHDN, CDR2 FVKESK. The CDR3 loop spans 15 amino acids.

This clonotype was seen ten or more times. The rearrangement joins TRBV5-1 to TRBJ1-1; D is undetermined. Germline values: CDR1 SGHRS, CDR2 YFSETQ. The CDR3 is 13 residues long. The V gene lost 5 bases and the J gene lost 0 bases, with 8 bases spanning the gap. Written as DNA, the CDR3 is TGCGCCAGCAGTCAAGAATTGAACACTGAAGCTTTCTTT. Its translation is CASSQELNTEAFF.

This clonotype has more than one count but fewer than ten. The chain uses TRBV7-2 and TRBJ2-1; weak D call: TRBD2 (5 bases). Germline V gene lookup returns CDR1 SGHTA and CDR2 FQGNSA. V was trimmed by 1 base and J by 0 bases, leaving 16 bases between them. CDR3 length: 18 residues. The CDR3 DNA reads TGTGCCAGCAGCTTAGTGTGGAGGACTTCCAGCTCCTACAATGAGCAGTTCTTC. This gives the protein CASSLVWRTSSSYNEQFF.

This clonotype was recorded many times. The rearrangement joins TRBV20-1 to TRBJ2-7, with 10 bases identical to TRBD1. The CDR3 spans 14 residues. V lost 2 bases, J lost 3 bases, and 4 bases stayed unmatched. Germline CDR1 is DFQATT and CDR2 is SNEGSKA (reference sequence). CDR3 sequence (DNA): TGCAGTGCTAGACGGGGACAGGGGCTCTACGAGCAGTACTTC. Its translation: CSARRGQGLYEQYF.

The sample holds one count of this clonotype. V is TRBV6-6 and J is TRBJ2-7, with D tentatively TRBD1 (5 bases). The CDR3 extends over 15 amino acids. The V and J ends lost 3 bases and 2 bases respectively, with 14 bases between them. Germline values: CDR1 MNHNY, CDR2 SVGAGI (reference sequence). This CDR3 is CASSYEQQVTYEQYF. DNA for the CDR3: TGTGCCAGCAGTTATGAGCAACAGGTAACCTACGAGCAGTACTTC.

At least ten counts were recorded for this clonotype. This chain links TRBV5-5 with TRBJ1-2; TRBD1 might be the D (5 bases). The CDR3 is 16 residues long. CDR1 is SGHKS, CDR2 YYEKEE, per germline (reference sequence). V lost 3 bases to trimming and J lost 8 bases, with 23 bases between them. The CDR3 DNA reads TGTGCCAGCAGCTCATACGGGACGGAGGCGACGGGGGGCTACACCTTC. It yields the protein CASSSYGTEATGGYTF.

This clonotype came up many times. The V call is TRBV25-1, the J call TRBJ2-4, with 7 bases that match TRBD1. The length of the CDR3 is 15 residues. Losses at the gene ends were 5 bases for V and 0 bases for J; bases not matched to a gene: 4. Per the germline V gene, CDR1 is MGHDK and CDR2 is SYGVNS. This chain's CDR3 is CASSTGALAKNIQYF. The DNA for the CDR3 is TGTGCCAGCAGTACAGGGGCCCTAGCCAAAAACATTCAGTACTTC.

This clonotype has more than one count but fewer than ten. This sequence joins TRBV14 and TRBJ1-2; D unclear. Trimming removed 0 bases at V and 9 bases at J, with 8 bases between. Germline-derived CDR1 and CDR2 are SGHDN and FVKESK. CDR3 length: 12 amino acids. The CDR3 is CASSQDRRRYTF. The CDR3 DNA reads TGTGCCAGCAGCCAAGACAGGCGTCGCTACACCTTC.

This clonotype was recorded many times. The rearrangement joins TRBV29-1 to TRBJ1-4; D gene ambiguous. Germline V CDR1 and CDR2: SQVTM, ANQGSEA. V was cut by 6 bases and J by 5 bases, with 7 bases left in between. The CDR3 runs 11 residues. The CDR3: CSVQTNEKLFF. The CDR3 coding sequence is TGCAGCGTCCAGACGAATGAAAAACTGTTTTTT.

This clonotype was picked up many times. V gene TRBV15 combines with J gene TRBJ2-1; D tentatively fits TRBD1 or TRBD2 (5 bases each). Per germline, CDR1 LNHNV and CDR2 YYDKDF (reference sequence). Trimming shortened V by 3 bases and J by 7 bases, and 13 bases separated the two germline ends. The CDR3 covers 14 residues. Here the CDR3 reads CATSSRSGRNEQFF. In nucleotides, the CDR3 is TGTGCCACCAGCAGTCGATCGGGGCGGAATGAGCAGTTCTTC.

A few counts support this clonotype. The chain combines TRBV6-1 with TRBJ1-6; 9 bases map to TRBD1. Germline trimming cut 3 bases from V and 7 bases from J; bases unmatched to any gene: 1. Germline V gene data show CDR1 as MNHNS and CDR2 as SASEGT. This CDR3 contains 14 residues. CDR3 protein: CASSEGQGNSPLHF. The CDR3 coding sequence is TGTGCCAGCAGTGAGGGACAGGGAAATTCACCCCTCCACTTT.

In this sample, this clonotype turned up many times. The rearrangement joins TRBV5-1 to TRBJ2-7; D is unresolved. The V gene lost 0 bases and the J gene lost 3 bases, with 13 bases spanning the gap. The CDR3 runs 15 residues. Germline-derived CDR1 and CDR2 are SGHRS and YFSETQ. The CDR3: CASSLGERDVYEQYF. In nucleotides, the CDR3 is TGCGCCAGCAGCTTGGGTGAGAGAGACGTCTACGAGCAGTACTTC.

Many counts were recorded for this clonotype. The CDR3 spells CASGAGIETQYF. As DNA, the CDR3 is TGTGCCAGCGGGGCCGGGATAGAGACCCAGTACTTC. The chain uses TRBV28 and TRBJ2-5; D may be TRBD1 or TRBD2 (5 bases each). The CDR3 runs to 12 residues. V lost 8 bases to trimming and J lost 4 bases, with 11 bases between them. Germline V gene data show CDR1 as MDHEN and CDR2 as SYDVKM.

This clonotype was detected many times. V gene TRBV25-1 combines with J gene TRBJ2-4, with 10 bases lining up with TRBD2. CDR1 is MGHDK, CDR2 SYGVNS, per germline. This CDR3 spans 17 amino acids. Trimming removed 0 bases from V and 0 bases from J; junction bases left unmatched: 2. This chain's CDR3 is CASSEYSGGLAKNIQYF. CDR3 DNA sequence: TGTGCCAGCAGTGAATATAGCGGGGGGCTAGCCAAAAACATTCAGTACTTC.

This clonotype showed up many times. The chain recombines TRBV28 with TRBJ1-6; 9 bases map to TRBD1. The CDR3 covers 16 residues. Unmatched junction bases numbered 5, after V lost 2 bases and J lost 6 bases. Germline CDR1 MDHEN, CDR2 SYDVKM. This chain's CDR3 is CASSLGDRGFNSPLHF. The DNA for the CDR3 is TGTGCCAGCAGTTTAGGTGACAGGGGGTTTAATTCACCCCTCCACTTT.

Many counts were recorded for this clonotype. The V and J genes are TRBV20-1 and TRBJ1-1; 10 bases fit TRBD1. Germline values: CDR1 DFQATT, CDR2 SNEGSKA (reference sequence). V lost 0 bases, J lost 6 bases, and 7 bases stayed unmatched. The CDR3 length is 15 residues. The CDR3 loop reads CSARDFLGQGAEAFF. The CDR3 DNA reads TGCAGTGCTAGAGATTTCCTAGGACAGGGGGCTGAAGCTTTCTTT.

This clonotype was found many times. The chain couples TRBV4-3 to TRBJ1-6, with 8 positions matching TRBD1. The germline gives CDR1 LGHNA, CDR2 YSLEER. V shed 0 bases and J 7 bases; nucleotides not matched to a gene: 8. CDR3 length equals 17 residues. CDR3 DNA sequence: TGCGCCAGCAGCCAAGATGCAGGACAGGGAGGAAATTCACCCCTCCACTTT. Its translation is CASSQDAGQGGNSPLHF.

This clonotype was observed at least ten times. The chain combines TRBV7-2 with TRBJ1-2; 8 nucleotides align to TRBD1. CDR1 and CDR2 (germline): SGHTA, FQGNSA. This CDR3 contains 14 residues. With V trimmed by 4 bases and J by 8 bases, 9 bases remained unmatched. Here the CDR3 reads CASSSGRGRVGYTF. The CDR3 bases are TGTGCCAGCAGCTCCGGCAGGGGGCGCGTAGGCTACACCTTC.

This clonotype was recorded at least ten times. V and J are TRBV7-2 and TRBJ2-5; D is possibly TRBD2 (6 bases). The germline V gene has CDR1 SGHTA and CDR2 FQGNSA. The CDR3 covers 13 residues. V was cut by 4 bases and J by 9 bases, with 15 bases left in between. DNA for the CDR3: TGTGCCAGCAGCTCGCTGATTGTAGCGGCCCAGTACTTC. Its translation: CASSSLIVAAQYF. Full variable domain (rest looked up from reference TRBV7-2 and TRBJ2-5): GAGVSQSPSNKVTEKGKDVELRCDPISGHTALYWYRQSLGQGLEFLIYFQGNSAPDKSGLPSDRFSAERTGGSVSTLTIQRTQQEDSAVYLCASSSLIVAAQYFGPGTRLLVL.

The table lists this clonotype with many counts. This sequence joins TRBV7-8 and TRBJ2-1, with D hard to call. The CDR3 has 12 amino acids. Trimming took off 1 base at V and 3 bases at J, with 1 base between the two ends. CDR1 is SGHVS and CDR2 is FQNEAQ in the germline V gene. Here the CDR3 DNA reads TGTGCCAGCAGCTTAGACTACAATGAGCAGTTCTTC. It codes for CASSLDYNEQFF.

The sample holds many counts of this clonotype. The chain is built from TRBV15 and TRBJ2-7; possible D gene TRBD2, 5 bases. Deletions cut 2 bases from V and 1 base from J, with 21 bases between. CDR1 is LNHNV and CDR2 is YYDKDF in the germline V gene (reference sequence). The CDR3 spans 18 residues. The DNA for the CDR3 is TGTGCCACCAGCAGAAAAAACCTCCGGGAAAGCTGGTCCTACGAGCAGTACTTC. Its protein is CATSRKNLRESWSYEQYF.

This clonotype has at least ten counts. The chain combines TRBV12-3 or TRBV12-4 with TRBJ1-1; D not certain. CDR3 size: 12 residues. Trimming took off 2 bases at V and 5 bases at J, with 6 bases between the two ends. Here the CDR3 DNA reads TGTGCCAGCAGTTTATCGGGGACTGAAGCTTTCTTT. It is translated as CASSLSGTEAFF.